This TCR beta chain was identified in a study of blood T cell repertoires in COVID-19. Study-wide context: Acute and convalescent COVID-19 specimens originated in the United States, Italy and Spain. PBMCs, B-cell-depleted T cells, or T cells provided the cDNA or gDNA that made up the material.

In the original analysis: Reference gene primers were amplified, and this amplification served to estimate nucleated cell counts. Profiling relied on immunoSEQ multiplex PCR, and the TCRdb table lists in-frame clones only, not all of them. D and trimming were read from the DNA, whereas the V and J calls and clone size are those reported in that table. Of tens of thousands of clones listed, around four fifths are singletons. Sequenced input: peripheral blood. The clonotype was recovered from a man in his 70s with acute or convalescent COVID-19.

The CDR3 sequence: CASSFGTGGNEKLFF. The DNA of the CDR3 is TGCGCCAGCAGCTTCGGGACAGGGGGTAATGAAAAACTGTTTTTT. This sequence joins TRBV5-1 and TRBJ1-4; 11 nucleotides align to TRBD1. Germline V CDR1 and CDR2: SGHRS, YFSETQ. After removal of 2 bases from V and 4 bases from J, the junction contained 1 base not matched to a gene. The CDR3 has 15 amino acids.